This T cell receptor (beta chain) was sequenced in a study of blood T cell repertoires in COVID-19. For the study at large: The samples span acute and convalescent COVID-19 from the United States, Italy and Spain. The analysed material was cDNA or gDNA that came from T cells, B-cell-depleted T cells, or PBMCs.

In germline, CDR1 is MNHEY, CDR2 SVGAGI. The CDR3 has 16 residues. J gave up 1 base and V 0 bases, and 3 bases lay outside the gene matches. In the original analysis: Quantification of nucleated cells was approximated via reference gene primer amplification. Sequencing was performed with immunoSEQ multiplex PCR; in TCRdb, only in-frame clones are kept and a portion is missing. That table is the source of V, J and clone size, and D and trimming were worked out from the DNA. The sample records around 150,000 clones, more than 75% being singletons. The chain joins TRBV6-5 to TRBJ2-7, with 10 positions matching TRBD2. The clonotype was recovered from a man between 65 and 85 years old with acute or convalescent COVID-19. Material for sequencing was peripheral blood. For the CDR3, the DNA is TGTGCCAGCAGTTACTCGAGCGGGGGGGCGTCCTACGAGCAGTACTTC. It translates to CASSYSSGGASYEQYF.